The present entry profiles one T cell receptor beta chain with its context. The data were obtained in a study of T cells in tuberculosis. Study-wide background: A South African cohort included IGRA-negative adolescents, latently infected IGRA-positive adolescents and adults with active tuberculosis.

The germline CDR1 and CDR2 sequences are SGHRS and YFSETQ. The CDR3 loop spans 14 amino acids. V gave up 0 bases and J gave up 3 bases, with 10 bases separating them. The table came from immunoSEQ multiplex PCR; TCRdb's copy has only in-frame clones and leaves some out. There are 29,000 or so clones in the sample; 92% occur only once, and under 7% lies in the top ten. As to time point: new active TB diagnosis, blood taken before or within 7 days of starting treatment. This material consisted of PBMCs, taken at tuberculosis diagnosis. The clonotype was recovered from an adult with tuberculosis. J is TRBJ2-7 and V is TRBV5-1; TRBD1 is a possible D gene (6 bases). The CDR3 is CASSLDGDNYEQYF. The CDR3 DNA is TGCGCCAGCAGCTTGGACGGGGACAACTACGAGCAGTACTTC.